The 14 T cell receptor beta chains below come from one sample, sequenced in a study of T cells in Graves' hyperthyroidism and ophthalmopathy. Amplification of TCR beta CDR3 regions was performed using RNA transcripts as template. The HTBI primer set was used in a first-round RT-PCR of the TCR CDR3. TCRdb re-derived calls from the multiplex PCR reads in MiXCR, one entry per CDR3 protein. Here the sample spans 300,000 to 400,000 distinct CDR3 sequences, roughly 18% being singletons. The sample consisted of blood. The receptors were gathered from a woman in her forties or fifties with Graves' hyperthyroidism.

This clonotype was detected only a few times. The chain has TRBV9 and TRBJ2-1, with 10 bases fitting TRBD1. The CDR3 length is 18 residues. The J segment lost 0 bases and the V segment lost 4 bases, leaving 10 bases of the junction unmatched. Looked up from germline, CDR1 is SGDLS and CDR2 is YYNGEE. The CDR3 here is CASSPGDRGLSSYNEQFF. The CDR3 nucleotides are TGTGCCAGCAGCCCCGGGGACAGGGGCCTGAGCTCCTACAATGAGCAGTTCTTC.

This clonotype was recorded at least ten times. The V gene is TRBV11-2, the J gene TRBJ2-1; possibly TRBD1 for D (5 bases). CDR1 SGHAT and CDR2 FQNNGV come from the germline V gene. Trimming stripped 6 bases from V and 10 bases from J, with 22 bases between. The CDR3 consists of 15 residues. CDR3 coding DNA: TGTGCCAGCAGTAACCCGGAACAGGTCCCCTGGGAGCAGTTCTTC. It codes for CASSNPEQVPWEQFF.

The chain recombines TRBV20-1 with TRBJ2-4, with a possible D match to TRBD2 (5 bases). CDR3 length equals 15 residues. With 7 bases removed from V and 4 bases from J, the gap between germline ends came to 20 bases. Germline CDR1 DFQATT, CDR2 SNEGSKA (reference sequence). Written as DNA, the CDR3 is TGCAGTGGCCTCTCCCGTGGGAGTGTAAAAAACATTCAGTACTTC. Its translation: CSGLSRGSVKNIQYF.

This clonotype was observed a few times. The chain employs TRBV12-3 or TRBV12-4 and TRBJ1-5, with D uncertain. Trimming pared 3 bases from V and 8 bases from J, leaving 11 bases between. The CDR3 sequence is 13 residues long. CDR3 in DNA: TGTGCCAGCAGTTTGACGGGGTCCGAGCCCCAGCATTTT. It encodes CASSLTGSEPQHF.

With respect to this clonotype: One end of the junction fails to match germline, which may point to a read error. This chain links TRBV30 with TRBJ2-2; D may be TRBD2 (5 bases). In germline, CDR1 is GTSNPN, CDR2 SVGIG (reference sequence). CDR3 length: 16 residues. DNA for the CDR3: TGTGCCTGGAGTGTAGTTGGGAGAGCGAACACCGGGGAGATGTTTTTT. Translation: CAWSVVGRANTGEMFF.

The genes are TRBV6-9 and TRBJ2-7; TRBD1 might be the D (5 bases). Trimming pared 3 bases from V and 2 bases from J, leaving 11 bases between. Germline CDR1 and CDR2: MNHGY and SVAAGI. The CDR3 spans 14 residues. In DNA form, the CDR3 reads TGTGCCAGCAGTTACGCAGGGCTGACCTACGAGCAGTACTTC. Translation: CASSYAGLTYEQYF.

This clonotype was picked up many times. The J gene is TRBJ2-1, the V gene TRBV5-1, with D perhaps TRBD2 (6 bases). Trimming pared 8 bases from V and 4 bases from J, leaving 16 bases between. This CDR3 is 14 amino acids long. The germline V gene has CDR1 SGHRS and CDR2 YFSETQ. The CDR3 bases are TGCGCCAGTAGCGATGGGGGGTCATACAATGAGCAGTTCTTC. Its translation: CASSDGGSYNEQFF.

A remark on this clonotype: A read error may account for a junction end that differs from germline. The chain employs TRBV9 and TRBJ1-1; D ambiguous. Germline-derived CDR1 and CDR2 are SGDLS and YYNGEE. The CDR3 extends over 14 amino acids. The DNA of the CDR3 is TGTGCCAGCAGCCAAGGGAGGGTGTCGGCTGAAGCTTCCTTT. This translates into CASSQGRVSAEASF. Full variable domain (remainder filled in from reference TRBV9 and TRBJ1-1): DSGVTQTPKHLITATGQRVTLRCSPRSGDLSVYWYQQSLDQGLQFLIQYYNGEERAKGNILERFSAQQFPDLHSELNLSSLELGDSALYFCASSQGRVSAEASFGQGTRLTVV.

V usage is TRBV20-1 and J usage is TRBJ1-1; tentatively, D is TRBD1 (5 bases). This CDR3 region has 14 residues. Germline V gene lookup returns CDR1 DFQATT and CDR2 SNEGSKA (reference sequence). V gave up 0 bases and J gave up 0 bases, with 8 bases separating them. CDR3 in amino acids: CSAREGRVNTEAFF. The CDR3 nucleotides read TGCAGTGCTAGAGAGGGACGGGTGAACACTGAAGCTTTCTTT.

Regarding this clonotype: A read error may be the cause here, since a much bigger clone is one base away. The CDR3 loop is CASGFTGAFADTQYF. CDR3 sequence (DNA): TGTGCCAGCGGCTTTACAGGGGCATTCGCAGATACGCAGTATTTT. The chain recombines TRBV5-5 with TRBJ2-3, with TRBD1 matching 7 bases. The germline V gene encodes CDR1 SGHKS and CDR2 YYEKEE (reference sequence). The CDR3 sequence is 15 residues long.

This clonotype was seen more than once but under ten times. CDR3 coding DNA: TGTGCCTGGAGTTTCGGACAGTACGAGCAGTACTTC. Translation: CAWSFGQYEQYF. The chain recombines TRBV30 with TRBJ2-7, with a tentative D call TRBD1 (6 bases). CDR1 and CDR2 from the germline V gene are GTSNPN and SVGIG (reference sequence). This CDR3 contains 12 residues. V was trimmed by 2 bases and J by 4 bases, leaving 9 bases between them. Drawing the rest from reference TRBV30 and TRBJ2-7, the complete variable domain is SQTIHQWPATLVQPVGSPLSLECTVEGTSNPNLYWYRQAAGRGLQLLFYSVGIGQISSEVPQNLSASRPQDRQFILSSKKLLLSDSGFYLCAWSFGQYEQYFGPGTRLTVT.

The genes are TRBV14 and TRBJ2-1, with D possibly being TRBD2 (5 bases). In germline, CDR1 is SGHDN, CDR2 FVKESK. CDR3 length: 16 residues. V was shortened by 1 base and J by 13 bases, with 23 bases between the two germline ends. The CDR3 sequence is CASSQGSPSPKGRQFF. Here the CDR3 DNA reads TGTGCCAGCAGCCAAGGTTCGCCCAGCCCGAAAGGGAGACAGTTCTTC.

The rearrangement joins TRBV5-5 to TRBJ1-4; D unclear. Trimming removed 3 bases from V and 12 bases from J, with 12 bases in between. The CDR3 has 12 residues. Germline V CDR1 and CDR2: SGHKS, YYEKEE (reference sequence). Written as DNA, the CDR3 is TGTGCCAGCAGCTCCGCTGGAGAGGAACTGTTTTTT. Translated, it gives CASSSAGEELFF.

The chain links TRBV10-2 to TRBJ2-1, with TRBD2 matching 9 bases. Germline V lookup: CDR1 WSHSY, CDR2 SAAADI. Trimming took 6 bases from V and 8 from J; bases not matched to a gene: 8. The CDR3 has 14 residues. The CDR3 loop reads CASSPGVAGDEQFF. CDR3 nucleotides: TGCGCCAGCAGCCCCGGTGTAGCGGGAGATGAGCAGTTCTTC.